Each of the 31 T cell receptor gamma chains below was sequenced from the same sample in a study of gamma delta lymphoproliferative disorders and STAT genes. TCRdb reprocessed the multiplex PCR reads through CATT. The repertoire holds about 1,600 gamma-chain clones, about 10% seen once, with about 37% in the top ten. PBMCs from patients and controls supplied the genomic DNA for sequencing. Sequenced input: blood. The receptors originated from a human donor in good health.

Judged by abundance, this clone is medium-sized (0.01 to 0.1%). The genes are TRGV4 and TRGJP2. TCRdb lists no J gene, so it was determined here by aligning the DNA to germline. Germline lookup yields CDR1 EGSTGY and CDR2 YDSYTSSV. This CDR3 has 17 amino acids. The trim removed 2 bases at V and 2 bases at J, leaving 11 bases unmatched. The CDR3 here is CATWDVKSQSSDWIKTF. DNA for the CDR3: TGTGCCACCTGGGATGTGAAATCTCAGAGTAGTGATTGGATCAAGACGTTT.

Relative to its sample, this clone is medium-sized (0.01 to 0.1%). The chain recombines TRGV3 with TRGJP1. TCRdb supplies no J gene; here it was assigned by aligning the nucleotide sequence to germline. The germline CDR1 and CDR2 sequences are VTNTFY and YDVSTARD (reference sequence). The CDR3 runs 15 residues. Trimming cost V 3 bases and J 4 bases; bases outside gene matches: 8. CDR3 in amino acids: CATWDPGDTGWFKIF. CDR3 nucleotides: TGTGCCACCTGGGACCCAGGCGACACTGGTTGGTTCAAGATATTT.

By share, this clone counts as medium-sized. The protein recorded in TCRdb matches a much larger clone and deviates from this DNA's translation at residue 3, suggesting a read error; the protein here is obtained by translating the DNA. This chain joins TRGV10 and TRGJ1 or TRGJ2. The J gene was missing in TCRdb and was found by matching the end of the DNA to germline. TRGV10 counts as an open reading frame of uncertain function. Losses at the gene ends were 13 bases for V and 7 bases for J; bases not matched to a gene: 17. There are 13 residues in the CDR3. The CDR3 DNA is TGTGCTGTGTGTTGGGGAGTGAGGTATAAGAAACTCTTT. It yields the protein CAVCWGVRYKKLF.

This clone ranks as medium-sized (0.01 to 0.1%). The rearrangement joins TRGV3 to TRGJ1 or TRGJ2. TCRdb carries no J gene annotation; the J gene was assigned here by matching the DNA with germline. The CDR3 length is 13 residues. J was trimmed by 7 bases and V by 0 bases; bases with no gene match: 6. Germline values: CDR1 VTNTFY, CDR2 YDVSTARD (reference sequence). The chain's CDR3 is CATWDRPNYKKLF. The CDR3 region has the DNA TGTGCCACCTGGGACAGGCCTAACTATAAGAAACTCTTT.

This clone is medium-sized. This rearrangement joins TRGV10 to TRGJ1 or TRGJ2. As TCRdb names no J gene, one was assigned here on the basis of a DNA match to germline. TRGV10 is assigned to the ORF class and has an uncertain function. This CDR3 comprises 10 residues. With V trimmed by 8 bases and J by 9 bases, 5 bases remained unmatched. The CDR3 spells CAAWDPKKLF. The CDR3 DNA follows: TGTGCTGCGTGGGACCCTAAGAAACTCTTT.

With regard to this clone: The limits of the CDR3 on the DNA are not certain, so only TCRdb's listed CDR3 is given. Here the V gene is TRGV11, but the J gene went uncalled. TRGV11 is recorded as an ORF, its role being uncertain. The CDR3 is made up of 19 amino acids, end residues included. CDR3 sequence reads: CTTVPAGLDPTSAYYKKLF.

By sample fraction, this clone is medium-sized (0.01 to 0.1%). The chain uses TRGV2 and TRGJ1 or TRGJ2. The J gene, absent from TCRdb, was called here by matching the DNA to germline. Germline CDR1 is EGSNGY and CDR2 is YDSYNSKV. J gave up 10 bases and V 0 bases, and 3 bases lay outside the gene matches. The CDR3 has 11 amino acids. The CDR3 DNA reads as TGTGCCACCTGGGACGGGCAGAAGAAACTCTTT. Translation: CATWDGQKKLF.

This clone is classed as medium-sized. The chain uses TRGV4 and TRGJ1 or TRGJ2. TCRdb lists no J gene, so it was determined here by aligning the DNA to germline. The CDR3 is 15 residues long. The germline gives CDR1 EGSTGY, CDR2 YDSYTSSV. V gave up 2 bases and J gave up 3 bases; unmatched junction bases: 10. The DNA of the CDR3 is TGTGCCACCTGGGATGCCCAGCCGAGTTATTATAAGAAACTCTTT. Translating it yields CATWDAQPSYYKKLF.

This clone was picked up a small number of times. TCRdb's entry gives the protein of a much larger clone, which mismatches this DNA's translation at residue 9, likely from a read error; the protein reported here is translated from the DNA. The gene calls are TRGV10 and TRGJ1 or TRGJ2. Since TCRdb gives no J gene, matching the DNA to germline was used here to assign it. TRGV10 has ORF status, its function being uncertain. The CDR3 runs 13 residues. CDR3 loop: CAACWGVRHKKLF. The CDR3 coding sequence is TGTGCTGCGTGTTGGGGAGTGAGGCATAAGAAACTCTTT.

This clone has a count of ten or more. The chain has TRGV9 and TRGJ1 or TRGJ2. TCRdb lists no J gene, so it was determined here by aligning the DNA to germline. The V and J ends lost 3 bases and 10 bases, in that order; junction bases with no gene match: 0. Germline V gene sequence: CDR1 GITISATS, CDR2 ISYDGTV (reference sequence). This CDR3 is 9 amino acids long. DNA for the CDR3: TGTGCCTTGTGGGAGAAGAAACTCTTT. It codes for CALWEKKLF.

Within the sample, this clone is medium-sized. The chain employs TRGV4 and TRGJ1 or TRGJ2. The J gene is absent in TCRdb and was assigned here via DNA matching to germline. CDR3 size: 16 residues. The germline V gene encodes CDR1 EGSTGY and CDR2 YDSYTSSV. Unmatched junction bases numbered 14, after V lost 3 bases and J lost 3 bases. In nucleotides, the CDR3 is TGTGCCACCTGGGATTTCCCGAATTATTTTTATTATAAGAAACTCTTT. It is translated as CATWDFPNYFYYKKLF.

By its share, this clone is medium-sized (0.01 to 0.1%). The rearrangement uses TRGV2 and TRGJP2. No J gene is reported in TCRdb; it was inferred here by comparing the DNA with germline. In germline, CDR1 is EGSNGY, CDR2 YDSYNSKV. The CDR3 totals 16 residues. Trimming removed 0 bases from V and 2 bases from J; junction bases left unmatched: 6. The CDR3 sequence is CATWDGPWSSDWIKTF. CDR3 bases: TGTGCCACCTGGGACGGGCCGTGGAGTAGTGATTGGATCAAGACGTTT.

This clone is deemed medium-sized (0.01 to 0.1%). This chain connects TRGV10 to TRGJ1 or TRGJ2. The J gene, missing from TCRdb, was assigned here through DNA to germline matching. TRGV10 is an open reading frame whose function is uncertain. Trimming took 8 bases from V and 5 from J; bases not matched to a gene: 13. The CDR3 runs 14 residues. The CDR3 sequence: CAAWDYNLDYKKLF. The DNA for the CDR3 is TGTGCTGCGTGGGATTATAATTTGGATTATAAGAAACTCTTT.

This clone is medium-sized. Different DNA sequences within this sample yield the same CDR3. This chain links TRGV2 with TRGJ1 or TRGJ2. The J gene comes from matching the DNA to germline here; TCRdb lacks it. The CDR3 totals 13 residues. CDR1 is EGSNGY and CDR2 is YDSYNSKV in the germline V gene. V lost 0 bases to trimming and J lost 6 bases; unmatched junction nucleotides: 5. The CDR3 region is CATWDGRGYKKLF. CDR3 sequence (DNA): TGTGCCACCTGGGACGGGCGGGGTTATAAGAAACTCTTT.

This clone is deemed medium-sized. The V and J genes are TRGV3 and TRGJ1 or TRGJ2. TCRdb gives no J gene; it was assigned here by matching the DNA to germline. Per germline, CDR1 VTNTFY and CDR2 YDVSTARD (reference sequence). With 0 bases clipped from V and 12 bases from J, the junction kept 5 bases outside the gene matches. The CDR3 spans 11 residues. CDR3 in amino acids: CATWDRPGKLF. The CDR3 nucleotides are TGTGCCACCTGGGACAGGCCTGGGAAACTCTTT.

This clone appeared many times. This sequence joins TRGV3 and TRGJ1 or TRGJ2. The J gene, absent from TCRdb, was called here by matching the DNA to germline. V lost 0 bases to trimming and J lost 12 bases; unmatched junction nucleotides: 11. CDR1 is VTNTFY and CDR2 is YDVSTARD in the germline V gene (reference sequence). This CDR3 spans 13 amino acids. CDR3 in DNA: TGTGCCACCTGGGACAGGCTTCTGAAGGGGAAACTCTTT. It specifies CATWDRLLKGKLF.

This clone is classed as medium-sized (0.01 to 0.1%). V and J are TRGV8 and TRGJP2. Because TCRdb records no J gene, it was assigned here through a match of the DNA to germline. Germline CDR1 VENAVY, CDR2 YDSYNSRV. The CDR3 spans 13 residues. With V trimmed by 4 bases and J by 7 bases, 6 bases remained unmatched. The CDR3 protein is CATWDSADWIKTF. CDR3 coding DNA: TGTGCCACCTGGGACTCCGCTGATTGGATCAAGACGTTT.

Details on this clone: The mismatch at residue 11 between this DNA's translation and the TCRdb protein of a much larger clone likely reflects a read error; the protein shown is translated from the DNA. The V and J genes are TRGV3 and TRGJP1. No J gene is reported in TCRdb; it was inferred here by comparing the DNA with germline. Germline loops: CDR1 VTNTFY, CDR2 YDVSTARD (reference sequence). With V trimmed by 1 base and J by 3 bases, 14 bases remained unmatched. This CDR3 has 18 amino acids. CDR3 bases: TGTGCCACCTGGGACAGAAAGAGTGGGGGAGCCACTGGTTGGTTCAAGATATTT. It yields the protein CATWDRKSGGATGWFKIF.

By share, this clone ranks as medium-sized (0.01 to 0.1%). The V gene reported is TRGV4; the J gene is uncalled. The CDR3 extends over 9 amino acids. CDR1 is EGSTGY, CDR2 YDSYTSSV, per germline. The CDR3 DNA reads TGTGCCACCTGGGGGATCAAACTCTTT. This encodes CATWGIKLF.

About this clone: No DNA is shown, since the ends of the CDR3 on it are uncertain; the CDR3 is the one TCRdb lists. CDR3 loop: CATWDRPGFIIRNSLAVEQHF. Here the V gene is TRGV3, but the J gene went uncalled. The CDR3 numbers 21 amino acids, ends counted. The germline V gene encodes CDR1 VTNTFY and CDR2 YDVSTARD (reference sequence).

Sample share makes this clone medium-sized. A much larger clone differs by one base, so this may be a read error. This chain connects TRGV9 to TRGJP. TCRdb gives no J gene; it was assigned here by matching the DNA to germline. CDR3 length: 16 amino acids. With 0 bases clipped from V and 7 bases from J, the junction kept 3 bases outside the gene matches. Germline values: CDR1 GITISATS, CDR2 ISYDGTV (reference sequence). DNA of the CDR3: TGTGCCTTGTGGGAGGTGCACGAGTTGGGCAAAAAAATCAAGGTATTT. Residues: CALWEVHELGKKIKVF.

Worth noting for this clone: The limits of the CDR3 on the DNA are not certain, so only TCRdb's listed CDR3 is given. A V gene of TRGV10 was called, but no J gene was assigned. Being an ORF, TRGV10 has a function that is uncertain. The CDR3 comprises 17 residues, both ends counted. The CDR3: CAAWDLIRNSLAVEQHF.

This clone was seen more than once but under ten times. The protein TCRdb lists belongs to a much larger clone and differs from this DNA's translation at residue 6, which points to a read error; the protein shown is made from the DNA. The chain's CDR3 is CAACWEVRYKKLF. The DNA of the CDR3 is TGTGCTGCGTGTTGGGAAGTGAGGTATAAGAAACTCTTT. The V gene is TRGV10, the J gene TRGJ1 or TRGJ2. TCRdb lists no J gene, so it was determined here by aligning the DNA to germline. TRGV10 is marked as an open reading frame, function uncertain. The CDR3 extends over 13 amino acids.

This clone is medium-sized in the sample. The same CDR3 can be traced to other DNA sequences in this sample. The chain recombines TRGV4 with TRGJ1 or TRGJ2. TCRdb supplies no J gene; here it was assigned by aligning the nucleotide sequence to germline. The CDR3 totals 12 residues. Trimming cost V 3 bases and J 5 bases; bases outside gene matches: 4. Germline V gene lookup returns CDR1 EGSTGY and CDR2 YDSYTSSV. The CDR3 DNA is TGTGCCACCTGGGATTTAAATTATAAGAAACTCTTT. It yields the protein CATWDLNYKKLF.

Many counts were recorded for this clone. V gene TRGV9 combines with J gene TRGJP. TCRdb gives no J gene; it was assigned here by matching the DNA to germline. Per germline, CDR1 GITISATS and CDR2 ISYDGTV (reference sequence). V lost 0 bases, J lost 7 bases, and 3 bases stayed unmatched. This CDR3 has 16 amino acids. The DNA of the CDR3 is TGTGCCTTGTGGGAGGTGGATGAGTTGGGCAAAAAAATCAAGGTATTT. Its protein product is CALWEVDELGKKIKVF.

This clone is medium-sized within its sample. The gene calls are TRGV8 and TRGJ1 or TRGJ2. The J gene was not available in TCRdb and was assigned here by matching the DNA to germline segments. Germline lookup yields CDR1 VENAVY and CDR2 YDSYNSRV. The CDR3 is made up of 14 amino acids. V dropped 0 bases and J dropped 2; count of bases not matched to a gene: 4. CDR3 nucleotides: TGTGCCACCTGGGATAGGCCTTATTATTATAAGAAACTCTTT. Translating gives CATWDRPYYYKKLF.

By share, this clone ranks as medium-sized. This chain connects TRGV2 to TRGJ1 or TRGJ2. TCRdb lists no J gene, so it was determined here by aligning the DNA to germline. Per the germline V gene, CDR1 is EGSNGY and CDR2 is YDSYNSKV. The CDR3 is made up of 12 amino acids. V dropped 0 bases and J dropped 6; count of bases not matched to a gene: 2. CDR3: CATWDGSYKKLF. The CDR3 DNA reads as TGTGCCACCTGGGACGGGAGTTATAAGAAACTCTTT.

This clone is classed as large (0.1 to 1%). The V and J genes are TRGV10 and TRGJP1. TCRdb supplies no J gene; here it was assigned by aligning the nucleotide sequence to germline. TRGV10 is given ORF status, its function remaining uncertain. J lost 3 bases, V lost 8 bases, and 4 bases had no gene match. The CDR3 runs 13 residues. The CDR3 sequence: CAAWDSTGWFKIF. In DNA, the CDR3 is TGTGCTGCGTGGGATTCCACTGGTTGGTTCAAGATATTT.

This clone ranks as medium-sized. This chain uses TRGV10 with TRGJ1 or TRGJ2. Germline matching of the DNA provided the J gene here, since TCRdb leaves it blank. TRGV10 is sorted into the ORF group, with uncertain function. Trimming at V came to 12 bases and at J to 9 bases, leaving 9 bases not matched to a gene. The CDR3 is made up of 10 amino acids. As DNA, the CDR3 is TGTGCTGCTGGGGGAGGTAAGAAACTCTTT. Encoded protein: CAAGGGKKLF.

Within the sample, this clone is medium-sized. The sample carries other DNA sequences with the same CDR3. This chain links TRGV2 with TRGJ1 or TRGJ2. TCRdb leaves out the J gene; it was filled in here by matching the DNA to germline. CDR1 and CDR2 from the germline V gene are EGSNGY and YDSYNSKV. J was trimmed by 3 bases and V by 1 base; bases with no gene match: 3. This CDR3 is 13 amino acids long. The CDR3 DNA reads TGTGCCACCTGGGACGGCCCTTATTATAAGAAACTCTTT. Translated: CATWDGPYYKKLF.

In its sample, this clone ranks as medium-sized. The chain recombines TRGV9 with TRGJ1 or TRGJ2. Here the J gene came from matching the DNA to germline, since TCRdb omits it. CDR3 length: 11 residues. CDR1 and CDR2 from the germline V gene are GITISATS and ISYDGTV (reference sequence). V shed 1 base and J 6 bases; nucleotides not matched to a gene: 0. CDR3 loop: CALWEVYKKLF. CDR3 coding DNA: TGTGCCTTGTGGGAGGTTTATAAGAAACTCTTT.